A single sample is the source of the 13 T cell receptor beta chains below, sequenced in a study of T cells in Graves' hyperthyroidism and ophthalmopathy. Amplification of TCR beta CDR3 regions used RNA as the template. The primer set for the first-round RT-PCR of the TCR CDR3 was HTBI. TCRdb re-called the multiplex PCR reads through MiXCR, storing one row per CDR3 protein. This sample has about 510,000 distinct CDR3 sequences; about 15% occur once, and the top ten carry about 14%. The sequenced sample consisted of blood. The receptor set was obtained from a woman aged 40-49 years with Graves' hyperthyroidism.

This clonotype was detected ten times or more. V usage is TRBV12-3 or TRBV12-4 and J usage is TRBJ2-5; D not certain. This CDR3 is 14 amino acids long. The ends were cut back, 5 bases at V and 5 bases at J, with 15 bases in the middle. CDR3 DNA: TGTGCCAGCAGTGGCACCGCCGCTTTGGAGACCCAGTACTTC. Protein sequence: CASSGTAALETQYF.

This clonotype was recorded many times. V gene TRBV20-1 combines with J gene TRBJ2-1; 9 nucleotides line up with TRBD2. Germline CDR1 reads DFQATT; CDR2 reads SNEGSKA (reference sequence). Unmatched junction bases numbered 7, after V lost 1 base and J lost 6 bases. The CDR3 has 15 amino acids. CDR3 bases: TGCAGTGCTAGAGCCTTGCGGGAGGGCGGCAATGAGCAGTTCTTC. Protein sequence: CSARALREGGNEQFF.

This clonotype was seen repeatedly, ten times or more. V is TRBV6-2 or TRBV6-3 and J is TRBJ2-7; 7 bases fit TRBD2. The CDR3 extends over 13 amino acids. The germline V gene encodes CDR1 MNHEY and CDR2 SVGEGT. The V and J ends lost 6 bases and 2 bases, in that order; junction bases with no gene match: 4. This CDR3 is CASSRGGTYEQYF. In DNA, the CDR3 is TGTGCCAGCAGCCGCGGGGGAACCTACGAGCAGTACTTC.

This clonotype was counted between two and nine times. The chain links TRBV2 to TRBJ2-5; 9 bases are shared with TRBD2. TRBJ2-1 matches the DNA end more closely, so the J call is doubtful. The CDR3 spans 15 residues. Germline CDR1 and CDR2: SNHLY and FYNNEI. CDR3 amino acids: CASSELASGVGSQFF. CDR3 bases: TGTGCCAGCAGTGAGCTGGCTAGCGGGGTCGGGTCCCAGTTCTTC.

This clonotype was detected only once. The rearrangement uses TRBV29-1 and TRBJ1-2; unclear D gene. Trimming removed 3 bases from V and 2 bases from J, with 10 bases in between. Germline CDR1 SQVTM, CDR2 ANQGSEA. CDR3 length equals 13 residues. In DNA, the CDR3 is TGCAGCGTTGAGGTCGGAGCGAACTATGGCTACACCTTC. Translated, it gives CSVEVGANYGYTF. The full variable domain, in which reference TRBV29-1 and TRBJ1-2 provide the parts outside the CDR3, is SAVISQKPSRDICQRGTSLTIQCQVDSQVTMMFWYRQQPGQSLTLIATANQGSEATYESGFVIDKFPISRPNLTFSTLTVSNMSPEDSSIYLCSVEVGANYGYTFGSGTRLTVV.

This clonotype was found a few times. This chain connects TRBV6-1 to TRBJ1-5; D call uncertain. The germline gives CDR1 MNHNS, CDR2 SASEGT. The CDR3 contains 13 residues. Trimming cost V 6 bases and J 1 base, with 7 bases left between them. The CDR3 DNA is TGTGCCAGCAGCCGCCCGAGCAATCAGCCCCAGCATTTT. This translates into CASSRPSNQPQHF.

In its sample, this clonotype was seen a few times. The chain uses TRBV7-9 and TRBJ2-1, with 12 nucleotides matching TRBD2. J was trimmed by 1 base and V by 1 base; bases with no gene match: 5. This CDR3 is built from 18 residues. In germline, CDR1 is SEHNR, CDR2 FQNEAQ (reference sequence). The CDR3 spells CASSLELAGGRSYNEQFF. The CDR3 DNA is TGTGCCAGCAGCTTAGAACTAGCGGGAGGTCGGTCCTACAATGAGCAGTTCTTC.

The chain is built from TRBV6-1 and TRBJ2-2, with 10 bases aligning to TRBD2. Germline-derived CDR1 and CDR2 are MNHNS and SASEGT. Trimming at V came to 6 bases and at J to 4 bases, leaving 5 bases not matched to a gene. The CDR3 is 15 residues long. Here the CDR3 DNA reads TGTGCCAGCAGCTCTAGCGGGAGTGTCACCGGGGAGCTGTTTTTT. It encodes CASSSSGSVTGELFF.

This clonotype was picked up a small number of times. A much bigger clone sits one base away, suggesting this may be a read error. CDR3 DNA: TGTGTCAGCAGCTCGGACAGGCTAACTGAAGCTTTCTTT. This gives the protein CVSSSDRLTEAFF. J is TRBJ1-1 and V is TRBV7-3, with 7 bases fitting TRBD1. Germline assignment: CDR1 SGHTA and CDR2 FQGTGA. The CDR3 is made up of 13 amino acids.

The chain uses TRBV28 and TRBJ1-1; D is unresolved. Trimming removed 1 base at V and 4 bases at J, with 13 bases between. Germline lookup yields CDR1 MDHEN and CDR2 SYDVKM. The CDR3 sequence is 15 residues long. The CDR3 nucleotides are TGTGCCAGCAGTTTATCCCGGATCTCGGTCACTGAAGCTTTCTTT. Translated: CASSLSRISVTEAFF.

This clonotype was counted ten times or more. V gene TRBV7-8 combines with J gene TRBJ2-3; 10 nucleotides align to TRBD2. Germline CDR1 SGHVS, CDR2 FQNEAQ. V lost 2 bases, J lost 5 bases, and 7 bases stayed unmatched. The CDR3 runs 16 residues. The CDR3 sequence is CASSLRLAGDVDTQYF. DNA of the CDR3: TGTGCCAGCAGCTTACGGCTAGCGGGAGATGTAGATACGCAGTATTTT.

This clonotype has ten or more counts. The chain recombines TRBV28 with TRBJ2-7, with unresolved D. The CDR3 totals 11 residues. The germline V and J ends were trimmed by 3 bases and 2 bases, with 2 bases remaining between them. CDR1 MDHEN and CDR2 SYDVKM come from the germline V gene. The CDR3, as DNA: TGTGCCAGCAGTTTCCCCTACGAGCAGTACTTC. Its translation is CASSFPYEQYF. The variable domain in full, with the rest retrieved from reference TRBV28 and TRBJ2-7, is DVKVTQSSRYLVKRTGEKVFLECVQDMDHENMFWYRQDPGLGLRLIYFSYDVKMKEKGDIPEGYSVSREKKERFSLILESASTNQTSMYLCASSFPYEQYFGPGTRLTVT.

This clonotype was seen ten or more times. The chain carries TRBV28 and TRBJ2-1, with TRBD2 matching 7 bases. The CDR3 is 16 amino acids. V shed 4 bases, J shed 0 bases, and the junction held 6 bases outside the gene matches. Germline V lookup: CDR1 MDHEN, CDR2 SYDVKM. The DNA of the CDR3 is TGTGCCAGCAGTTCACCGACTAGCTACTCCTACAATGAGCAGTTCTTC. It yields the protein CASSSPTSYSYNEQFF.